This entry describes one TCR beta chain. The antigen is unknown. An expansion of CD8+CD57+ cells by flow cytometry had been shown in patients chosen for sequencing. Blood came from patients not yet given any therapy. CDR3 and TCR beta VDJ profiling relied on a genomic DNA template. MiXCR, run by TCRdb on the reads, gives a single entry per CDR3 protein. This table has fewer than 250,000 distinct CDR3 sequences, around 46% appearing once. This entry comes from a study of CD8+CD57+ T cells in acquired aplastic anemia. Study summary: Recorded DNA amounts for sorted CD4+ and CD8+ cells had an average of approximately 3.2 ug. General study points: Comparison of patients with controls identified about 27 shared CD8+ CDR3 sequences. Simpson's diversity of CD8+ cells was not significantly different in patients compared with controls.

Looked up from germline, CDR1 is WNHNN and CDR2 is SYGVQD (reference sequence). There are 15 residues in the CDR3. After removal of 3 bases from V and 4 bases from J, the junction contained 6 bases not matched to a gene. This clonotype was obtained from a human donor with aplastic anemia. The genes are TRBV10-1 and TRBJ1-1; TRBD1 aligns across 9 bases. Sequenced material: sorted CD4+, CD8+, or CD8+CD57+ T cells (not recorded which) from PBMCs. The CDR3 region has the DNA TGCGCCAGCAGTGACCAACAGGGGGCGGCCACTGAAGCTTTCTTT. The encoded protein is CASSDQQGAATEAFF.